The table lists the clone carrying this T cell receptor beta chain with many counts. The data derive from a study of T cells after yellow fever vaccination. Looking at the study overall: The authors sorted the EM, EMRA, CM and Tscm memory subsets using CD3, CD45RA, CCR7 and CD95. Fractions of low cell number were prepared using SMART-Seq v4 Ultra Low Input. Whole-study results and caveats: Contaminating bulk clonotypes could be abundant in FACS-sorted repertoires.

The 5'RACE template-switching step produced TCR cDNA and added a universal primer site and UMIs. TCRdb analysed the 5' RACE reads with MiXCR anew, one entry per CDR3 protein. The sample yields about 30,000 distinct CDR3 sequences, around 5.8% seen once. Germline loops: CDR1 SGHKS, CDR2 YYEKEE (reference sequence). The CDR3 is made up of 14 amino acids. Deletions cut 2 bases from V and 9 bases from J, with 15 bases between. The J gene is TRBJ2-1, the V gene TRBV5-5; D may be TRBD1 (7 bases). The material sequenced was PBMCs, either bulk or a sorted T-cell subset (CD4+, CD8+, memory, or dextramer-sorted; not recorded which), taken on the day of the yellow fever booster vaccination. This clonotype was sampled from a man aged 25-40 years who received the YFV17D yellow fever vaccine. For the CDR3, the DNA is TGTGCCAGCAGCTTAGGGTCCCAGGGGGGTGAGCAGTTCTTC. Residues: CASSLGSQGGEQFF.